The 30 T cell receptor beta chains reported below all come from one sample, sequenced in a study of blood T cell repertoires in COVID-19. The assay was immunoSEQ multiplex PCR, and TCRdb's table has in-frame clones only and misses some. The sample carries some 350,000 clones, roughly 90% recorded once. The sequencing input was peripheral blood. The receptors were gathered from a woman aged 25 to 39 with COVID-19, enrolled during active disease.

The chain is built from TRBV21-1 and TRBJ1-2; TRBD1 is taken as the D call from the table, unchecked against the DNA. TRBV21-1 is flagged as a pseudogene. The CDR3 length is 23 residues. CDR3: CASSKSRSGTGQFGTSPNYGYTF. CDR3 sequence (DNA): TGTGCCAGCAGCAAATCGAGGTCCGGGACAGGGCAATTTGGGACGAGTCCTAACTATGGCTACACCTTC.

The CDR3, as DNA: TGTGCCAGCAGCTTTCGGGGGGCCATATACAATGAGCAGTTCTTC. Its protein product is CASSFRGAIYNEQFF. The J gene is TRBJ2-1, the V gene TRBV5-6; tentatively, D is TRBD2 (7 bases). Germline V CDR1 and CDR2: SGHDT, YYEEEE. The germline V and J ends were trimmed by 2 bases and 4 bases, with 13 bases remaining between them. The CDR3 is 15 residues long. The whole variable domain, filled in from reference TRBV5-6 and TRBJ2-1, reads DAGVTQSPTHLIKTRGQQVTLRCSPKSGHDTVSWYQQALGQGPQFIFQYYEEEERQRGNFPDRFSGHQFPNYSSELNVNALLLGDSALYLCASSFRGAIYNEQFFGPGTRLTVL.

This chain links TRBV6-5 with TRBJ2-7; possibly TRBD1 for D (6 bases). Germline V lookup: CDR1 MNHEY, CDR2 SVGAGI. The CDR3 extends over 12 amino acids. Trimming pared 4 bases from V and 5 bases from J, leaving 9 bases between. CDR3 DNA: TGTGCCAGCAGTTGGCCAGGGGACGAGCAGTACTTC. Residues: CASSWPGDEQYF.

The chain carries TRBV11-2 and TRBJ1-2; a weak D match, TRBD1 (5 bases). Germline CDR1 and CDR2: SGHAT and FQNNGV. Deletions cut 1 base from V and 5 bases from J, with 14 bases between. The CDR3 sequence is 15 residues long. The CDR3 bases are TGTGCCAGCAGCTTAGTTGGGGGGGGACTATATGGCTACACCTTC. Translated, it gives CASSLVGGGLYGYTF. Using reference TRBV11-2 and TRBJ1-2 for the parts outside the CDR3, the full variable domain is EAGVAQSPRYKIIEKRQSVAFWCNPISGHATLYWYQQILGQGPKLLIQFQNNGVVDDSQLPKDRFSAERLKGVDSTLKIQPAKLEDSAVYLCASSLVGGGLYGYTFGSGTRLTVV.

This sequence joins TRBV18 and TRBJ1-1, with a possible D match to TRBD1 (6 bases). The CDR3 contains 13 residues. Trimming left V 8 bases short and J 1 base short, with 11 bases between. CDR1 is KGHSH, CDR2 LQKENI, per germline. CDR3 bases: TGTGCCAGCCAACAGGGTGGGAACACTGAAGCTTTCTTT. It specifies CASQQGGNTEAFF.

CDR3 in DNA: TGTGCCAGCAGCCCTTCCTACGCTAGCTCGGAGACCCAGTACTTC. Translated: CASSPSYASSETQYF. V gene TRBV4-2 combines with J gene TRBJ2-5; weak D call: TRBD2 (5 bases). Germline loops: CDR1 LGHNA, CDR2 YNFKEQ. The V end was cut by 4 bases, the J end by 5 bases, with 17 bases between. The length of the CDR3 is 15 residues.

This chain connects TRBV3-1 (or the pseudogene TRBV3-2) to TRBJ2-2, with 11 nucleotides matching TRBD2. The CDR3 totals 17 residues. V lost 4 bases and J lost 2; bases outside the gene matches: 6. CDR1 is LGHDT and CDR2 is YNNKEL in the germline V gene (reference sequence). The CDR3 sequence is CASSRGLAGENTGELFF. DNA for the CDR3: TGTGCCAGCAGCCGCGGACTAGCGGGCGAAAACACCGGGGAGCTGTTTTTT.

As DNA, the CDR3 is TGTGCCAGCAGCCTGGGAGCGGGGGGGATCCAAGAGACCCAGTACTTC. As protein: CASSLGAGGIQETQYF. V usage is TRBV7-9 and J usage is TRBJ2-5, with TRBD2 matching over 10 bases. Germline trimming cut 5 bases from V and 1 base from J; bases unmatched to any gene: 7. Germline CDR1 and CDR2: SEHNR and FQNEAQ (reference sequence). The CDR3 sequence is 16 residues long.

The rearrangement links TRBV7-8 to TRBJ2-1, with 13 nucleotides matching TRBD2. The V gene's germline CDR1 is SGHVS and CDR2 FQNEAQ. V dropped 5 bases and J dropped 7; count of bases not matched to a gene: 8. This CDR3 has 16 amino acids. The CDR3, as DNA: TGTGCCAGCAGCACTCCCCGGACTAGCGGGAGAAATGAGCAGTTCTTC. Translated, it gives CASSTPRTSGRNEQFF. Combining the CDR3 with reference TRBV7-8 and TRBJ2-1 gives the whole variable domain GAGVSQSPRYKVAKRGQDVALRCDPISGHVSLFWYQQALGQGPEFLTYFQNEAQLDKSGLPSDRFFAERPEGSVSTLKIQRTQQEDSAVYLCASSTPRTSGRNEQFFGPGTRLTVL.

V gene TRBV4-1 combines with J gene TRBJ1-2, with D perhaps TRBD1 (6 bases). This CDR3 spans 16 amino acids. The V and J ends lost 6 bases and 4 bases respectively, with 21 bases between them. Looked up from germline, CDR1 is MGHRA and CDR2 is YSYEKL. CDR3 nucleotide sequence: TGCGCCAGCAGAAACTTTAACAGGGATTCCTTCTATGGCTACACCTTC. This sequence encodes CASRNFNRDSFYGYTF.

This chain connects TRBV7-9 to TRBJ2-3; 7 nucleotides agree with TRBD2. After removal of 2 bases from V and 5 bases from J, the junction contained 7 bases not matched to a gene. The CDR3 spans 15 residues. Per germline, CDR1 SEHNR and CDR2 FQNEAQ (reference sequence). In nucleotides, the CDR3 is TGTGCCAGCAGCTTAAGGGACGGGGGGATAGATACGCAGTATTTT. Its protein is CASSLRDGGIDTQYF. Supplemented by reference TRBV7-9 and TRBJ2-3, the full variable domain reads DTGVSQNPRHKITKRGQNVTFRCDPISEHNRLYWYRQTLGQGPEFLTYFQNEAQLEKSRLLSDRFSAERPKGSFSTLEIQRTEQGDSAMYLCASSLRDGGIDTQYFGPGTRLTVL.

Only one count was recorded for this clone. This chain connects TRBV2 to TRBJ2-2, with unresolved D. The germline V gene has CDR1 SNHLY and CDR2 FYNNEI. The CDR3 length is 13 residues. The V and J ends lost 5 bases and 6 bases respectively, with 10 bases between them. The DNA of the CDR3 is TGTGCCAGCAGTATACTCCCTGCCGGGGAGCTGTTTTTT. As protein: CASSILPAGELFF. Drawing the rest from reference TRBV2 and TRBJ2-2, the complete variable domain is EPEVTQTPSHQVTQMGQEVILRCVPISNHLYFYWYRQILGQKVEFLVSFYNNEISEKSEIFDDQFSVERPDGSNFTLKIRSTKLEDSAMYFCASSILPAGELFFGEGSRLTVL.

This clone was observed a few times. CDR3 nucleotide sequence: TGTGCCAGCAGCCAAGAATTAACAGGTAATCAGCCCCAGCATTTT. Its translation is CASSQELTGNQPQHF. J is TRBJ1-5 and V is TRBV4-2; a possible D gene is TRBD1 (5 bases). Trimming left V 0 bases short and J 4 bases short, with 10 bases between. The germline V gene has CDR1 LGHNA and CDR2 YNFKEQ. This CDR3 contains 15 residues.

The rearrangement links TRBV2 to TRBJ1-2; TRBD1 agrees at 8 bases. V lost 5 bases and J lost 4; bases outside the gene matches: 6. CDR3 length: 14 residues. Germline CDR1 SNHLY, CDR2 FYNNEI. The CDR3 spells CASSKGQGRYGYTF. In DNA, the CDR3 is TGTGCCAGCAGTAAAGGACAGGGACGCTATGGCTACACCTTC.

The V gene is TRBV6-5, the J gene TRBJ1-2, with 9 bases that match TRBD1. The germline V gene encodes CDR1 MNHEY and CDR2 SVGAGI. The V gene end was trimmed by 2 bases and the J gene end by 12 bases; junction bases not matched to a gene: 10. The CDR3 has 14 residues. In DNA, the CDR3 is TGTGCCAGCAGTTACACGGGAGGACAGGGGATGCACACCTTC. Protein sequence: CASSYTGGQGMHTF.

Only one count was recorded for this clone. This chain's CDR3 is CAIDQGETQYF. The CDR3 bases are TGTGCCATCGATCAGGGTGAGACCCAGTACTTC. This rearrangement joins TRBV7-9 to TRBJ2-5, with D tentatively TRBD1 (5 bases). Trimming stripped 10 bases from V and 5 bases from J, with 11 bases between. In germline, CDR1 is SEHNR, CDR2 FQNEAQ (reference sequence). The CDR3 consists of 11 residues.

The CDR3 protein is CASSQESGRGTEAFF. In nucleotides, the CDR3 is TGCGCCAGCAGCCAAGAGTCAGGAAGGGGTACTGAAGCTTTCTTT. The chain employs TRBV4-3 and TRBJ1-1; D is possibly TRBD1 (5 bases). Germline V gene data show CDR1 as LGHNA and CDR2 as YSLEER. CDR3 size: 15 residues. Trimming removed 0 bases from V and 5 bases from J, with 13 bases in between.

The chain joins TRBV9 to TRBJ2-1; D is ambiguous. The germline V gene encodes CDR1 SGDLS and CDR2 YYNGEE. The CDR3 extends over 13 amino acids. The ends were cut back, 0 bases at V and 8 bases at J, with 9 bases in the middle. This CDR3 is CASSVDSNYEQFF. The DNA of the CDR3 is TGTGCCAGCAGCGTAGACTCGAACTATGAGCAGTTCTTC.

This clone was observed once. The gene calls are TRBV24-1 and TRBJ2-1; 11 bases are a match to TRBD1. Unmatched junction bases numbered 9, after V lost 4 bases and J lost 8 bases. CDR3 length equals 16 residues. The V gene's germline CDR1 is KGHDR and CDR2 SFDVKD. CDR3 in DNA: TGTGCCACCAGTGACCCCGGGGGACAGGGGGATGATGAGCAGTTCTTC. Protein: CATSDPGGQGDDEQFF.

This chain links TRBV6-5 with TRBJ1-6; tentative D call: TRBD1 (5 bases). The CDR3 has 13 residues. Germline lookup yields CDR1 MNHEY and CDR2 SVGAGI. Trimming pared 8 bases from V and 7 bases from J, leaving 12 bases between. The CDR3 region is CASEEGINSPLHF. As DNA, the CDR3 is TGTGCCAGCGAGGAGGGGATCAATTCACCCCTCCACTTT.

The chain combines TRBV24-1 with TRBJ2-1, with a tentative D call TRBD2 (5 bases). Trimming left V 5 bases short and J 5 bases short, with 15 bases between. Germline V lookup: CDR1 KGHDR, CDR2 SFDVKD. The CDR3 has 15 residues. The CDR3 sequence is CATSVVWESNNEQFF. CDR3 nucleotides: TGTGCCACCAGTGTTGTGTGGGAGTCTAACAATGAGCAGTTCTTC.

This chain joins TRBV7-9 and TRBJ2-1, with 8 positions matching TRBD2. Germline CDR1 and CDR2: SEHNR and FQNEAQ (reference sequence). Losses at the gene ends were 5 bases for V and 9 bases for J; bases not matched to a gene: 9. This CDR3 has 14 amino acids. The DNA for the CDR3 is TGTGCCAGCAGCGCCCTAGCGGGTGGGAGTGAGCAGTTCTTC. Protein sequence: CASSALAGGSEQFF.

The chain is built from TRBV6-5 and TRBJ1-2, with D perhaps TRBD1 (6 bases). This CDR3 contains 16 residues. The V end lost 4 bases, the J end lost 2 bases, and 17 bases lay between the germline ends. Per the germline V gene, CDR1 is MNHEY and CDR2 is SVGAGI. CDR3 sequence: CASSFHTRGSNYGYTF. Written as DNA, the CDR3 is TGTGCCAGCAGTTTCCATACGAGGGGGAGCAACTATGGCTACACCTTC.

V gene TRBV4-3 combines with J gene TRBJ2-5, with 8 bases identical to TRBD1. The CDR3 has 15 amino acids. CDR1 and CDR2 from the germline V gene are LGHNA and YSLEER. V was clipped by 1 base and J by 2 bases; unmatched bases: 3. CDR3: CASSQAWTGQETQYF. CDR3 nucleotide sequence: TGCGCCAGCAGCCAAGCGTGGACAGGGCAAGAGACCCAGTACTTC.

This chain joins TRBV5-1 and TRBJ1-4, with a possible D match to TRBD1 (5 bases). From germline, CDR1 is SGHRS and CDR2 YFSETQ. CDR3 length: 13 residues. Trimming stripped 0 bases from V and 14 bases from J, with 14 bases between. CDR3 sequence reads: CASSLDGANRLFF. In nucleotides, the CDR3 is TGCGCCAGCAGCTTGGATGGGGCAAACAGGCTGTTTTTT.

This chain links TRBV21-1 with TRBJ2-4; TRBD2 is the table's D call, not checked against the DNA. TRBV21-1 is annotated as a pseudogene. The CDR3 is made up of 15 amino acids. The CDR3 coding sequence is TGTGCCAGCAGCCGTCGGACTGAGCGGGGAAACATTCAGTACTTC. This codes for CASSRRTERGNIQYF.

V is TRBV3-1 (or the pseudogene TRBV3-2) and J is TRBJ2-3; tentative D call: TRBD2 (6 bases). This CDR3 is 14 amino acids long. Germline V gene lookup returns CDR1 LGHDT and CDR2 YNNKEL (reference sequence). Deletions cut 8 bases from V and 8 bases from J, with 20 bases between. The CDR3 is CASHSGEKEGTQYF. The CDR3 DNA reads TGTGCCAGCCATAGCGGCGAGAAAGAGGGTACGCAGTATTTT.

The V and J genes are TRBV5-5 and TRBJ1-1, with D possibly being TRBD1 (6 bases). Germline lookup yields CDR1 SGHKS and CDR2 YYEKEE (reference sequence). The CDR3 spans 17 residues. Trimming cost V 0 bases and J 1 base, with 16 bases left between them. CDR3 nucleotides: TGTGCCAGCAGCTTGGGACCCCGGGGGGGGCGGAACACTGAAGCTTTCTTT. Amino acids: CASSLGPRGGRNTEAFF.

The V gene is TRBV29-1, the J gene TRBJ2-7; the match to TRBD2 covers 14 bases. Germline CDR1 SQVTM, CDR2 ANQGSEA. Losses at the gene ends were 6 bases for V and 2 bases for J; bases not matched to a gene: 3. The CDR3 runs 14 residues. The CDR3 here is CSVSTSGGAYEQYF. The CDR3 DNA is TGCAGCGTCTCGACTAGCGGGGGGGCCTACGAGCAGTACTTC.

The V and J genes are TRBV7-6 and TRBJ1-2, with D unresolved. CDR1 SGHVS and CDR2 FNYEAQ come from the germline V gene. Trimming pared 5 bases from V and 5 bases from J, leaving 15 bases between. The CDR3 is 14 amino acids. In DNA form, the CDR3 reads TGTGCCAGCAGCCCAGGCATAGGCCCTTATGGCTACACCTTC. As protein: CASSPGIGPYGYTF.